This TCR beta chain was sequenced for a study of blood T cell repertoires in COVID-19. For the study at large: Whether acute or convalescent, the COVID-19 samples came from the United States, Italy and Spain.

In the original analysis: Estimation of nucleated cell counts was performed using reference gene primer amplification. The repertoire was sequenced with immunoSEQ multiplex PCR; TCRdb's copy has only in-frame clones and lacks some. The DNA gave D and trimming, while V, J and clone size come from that table. The table shows roughly 260,000 clones, with under 85% occurring only once. V lost 4 bases, J lost 2 bases, and 10 bases stayed unmatched. The CDR3 runs to 18 residues. The germline V gene has CDR1 KGHSH and CDR2 LQKENI. The chain is built from TRBV18 and TRBJ2-3, with 12 positions matching TRBD2. This TCR was recovered from a woman aged 40 to 50 with active or convalescent COVID-19. Source material: peripheral blood. CDR3 sequence: CASSRTGLAGGLTDTQYF. The CDR3 DNA is TGTGCCAGCTCACGAACCGGTCTAGCGGGGGGGCTCACAGATACGCAGTATTTT.